This T cell receptor (beta chain) was recovered during a study of blood T cell repertoires in COVID-19. As originally analysed: Estimation of nucleated cell counts relied on the amplification of reference gene primers. Method: immunoSEQ multiplex PCR; TCRdb's copy keeps in-frame clones and lacks some. D and trimming were read from the DNA, whereas the V and J calls and clone size are those reported in that table. The sample includes 300,000 to 350,000 clones, roughly 90% of them seen just once. The V end was cut by 5 bases, the J end by 0 bases, with 8 bases between. The CDR3 loop spans 15 amino acids. Germline values: CDR1 LGHDT, CDR2 YNNKEL (reference sequence). Cohort placement rested on clinical history that participants reported themselves.

The chain uses TRBV3-1 (or the pseudogene TRBV3-2) and TRBJ2-6; tentative D call: TRBD1 (6 bases). This TCR was recovered from a woman aged 30 to 39 who had been exposed to COVID-19. Material: PBMCs or T cells enriched from blood (not recorded which). The CDR3 reads CASSAQGSGANVLTF. The CDR3 coding sequence is TGTGCCAGCAGCGCACAGGGCTCTGGGGCCAACGTCCTGACTTTC.